This TCR beta chain originates from a study of beta chain features in type 1 diabetes. Study-level points and caveats: TCRB CDR3s from Type 1 diabetes patients were moderately but significantly shorter in all four CD4+ subsets. For patients and controls alike, PCR might favor shorter templates to the same degree. Type 1 diabetes patients had fewer VDJ junction insertions and more deletions. TCRB repertoires of naive, central memory and Treg cells appeared more similar among patients than among healthy donors.

There are a few counts of this clone. The antigen is not known. Per germline, CDR1 KGHSH and CDR2 LQKENI. Trimming removed 4 bases from V and 8 bases from J; junction bases left unmatched: 9. This CDR3 spans 16 amino acids. CD4+ naive, central memory, regulatory and stem cell-like memory subsets were isolated by sorting on CD45RO/CCR7/CD25/CD127/CD95/CD27. As every portion of the isolated RNA was reverse transcribed, the sequencing read expressed TCRB transcripts. TCRdb's copy holds only in-frame clones and misses some; the assay was immunoSEQ multiplex PCR. The sample lists around 280,000 clones; approximately 15% were seen once.

The V and J genes are TRBV18 and TRBJ2-1; 12 nucleotides agree with TRBD2. Sequenced sample: naive CD4+ T cells from blood. This TCR derives from a man between 18 and 35 years old with type 1 diabetes. The chain's CDR3 is CASSQRTSGTLYEQFF. CDR3 sequence (DNA): TGTGCCAGCTCACAACGGACTAGCGGGACCCTCTATGAGCAGTTCTTC.